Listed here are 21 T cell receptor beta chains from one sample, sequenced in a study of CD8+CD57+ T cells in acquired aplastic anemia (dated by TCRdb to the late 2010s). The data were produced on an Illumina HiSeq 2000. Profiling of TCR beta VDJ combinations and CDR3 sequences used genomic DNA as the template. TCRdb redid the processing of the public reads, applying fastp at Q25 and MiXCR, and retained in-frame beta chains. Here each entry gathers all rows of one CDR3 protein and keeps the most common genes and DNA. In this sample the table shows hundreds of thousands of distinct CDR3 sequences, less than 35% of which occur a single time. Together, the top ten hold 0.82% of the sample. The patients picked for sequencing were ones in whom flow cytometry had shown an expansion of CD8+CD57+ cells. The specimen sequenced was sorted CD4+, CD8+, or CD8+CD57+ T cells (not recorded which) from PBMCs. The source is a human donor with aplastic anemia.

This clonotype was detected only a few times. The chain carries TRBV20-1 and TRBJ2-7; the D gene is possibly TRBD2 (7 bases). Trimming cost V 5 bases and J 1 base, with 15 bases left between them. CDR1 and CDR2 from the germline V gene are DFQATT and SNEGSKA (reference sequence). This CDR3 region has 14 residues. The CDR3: CSAEGGAHSYEQYF. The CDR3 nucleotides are TGCAGTGCTGAGGGGGGGGCGCATTCCTACGAGCAGTACTTC.

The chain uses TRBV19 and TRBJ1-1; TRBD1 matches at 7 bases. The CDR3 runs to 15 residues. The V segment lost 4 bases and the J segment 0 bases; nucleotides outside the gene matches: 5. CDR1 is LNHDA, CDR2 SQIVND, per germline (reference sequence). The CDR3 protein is CASSTRQGLNTEAFF. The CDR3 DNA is TGTGCCAGTAGTACCCGACAGGGACTGAACACTGAAGCTTTCTTT.

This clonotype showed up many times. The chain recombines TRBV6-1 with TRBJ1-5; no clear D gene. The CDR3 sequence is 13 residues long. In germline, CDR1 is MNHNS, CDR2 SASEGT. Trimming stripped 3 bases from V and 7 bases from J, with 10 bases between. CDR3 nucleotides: TGTGCCAGCAGTGATTACACACGACAGCCCCAGCATTTT. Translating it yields CASSDYTRQPQHF.

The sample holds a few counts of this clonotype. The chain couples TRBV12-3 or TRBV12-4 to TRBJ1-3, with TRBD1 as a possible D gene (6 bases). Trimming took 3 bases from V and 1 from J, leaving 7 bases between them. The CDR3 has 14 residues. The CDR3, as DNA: TGTGCCAGCAGTTTTCAGGGGTCTGGAAACACCATATATTTT. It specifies CASSFQGSGNTIYF.

This CDR3 reads CASRSTGIRTDTQYF. CDR3 bases: TGTGCCAGCAGGTCGACGGGGATCAGAACAGATACGCAGTATTTT. The chain uses TRBV11-1 and TRBJ2-3; possibly TRBD2 for D (5 bases). Germline V gene lookup returns CDR1 SGHAT and CDR2 FQDESV (reference sequence). V shed 6 bases and J shed 3 bases, with 16 bases lying between them. This CDR3 is built from 15 residues.

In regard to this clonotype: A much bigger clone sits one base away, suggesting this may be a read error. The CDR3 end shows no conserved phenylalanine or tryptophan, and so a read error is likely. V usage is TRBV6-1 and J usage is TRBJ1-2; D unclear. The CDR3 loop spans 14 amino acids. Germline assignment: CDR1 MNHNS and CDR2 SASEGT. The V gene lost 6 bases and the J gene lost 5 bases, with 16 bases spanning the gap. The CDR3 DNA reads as TGTGCCAGCAGCACCAACGGGGTCGGATATGGCTACACCTGC. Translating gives CASSTNGVGYGYTC.

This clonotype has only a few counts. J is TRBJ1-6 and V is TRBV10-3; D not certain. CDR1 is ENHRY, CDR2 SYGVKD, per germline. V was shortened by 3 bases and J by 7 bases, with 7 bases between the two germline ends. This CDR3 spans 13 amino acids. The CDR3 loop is CAISDRTNSPLHF. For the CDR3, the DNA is TGTGCCATCAGTGACCGGACGAATTCACCCCTCCACTTT.

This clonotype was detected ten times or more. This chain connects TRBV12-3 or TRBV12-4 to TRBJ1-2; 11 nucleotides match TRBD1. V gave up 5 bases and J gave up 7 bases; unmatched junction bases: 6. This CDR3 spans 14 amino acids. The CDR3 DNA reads TGTGCCAGCAGTCGGGACAGGGGGAAGTCTGGCTACACCTTC. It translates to CASSRDRGKSGYTF.

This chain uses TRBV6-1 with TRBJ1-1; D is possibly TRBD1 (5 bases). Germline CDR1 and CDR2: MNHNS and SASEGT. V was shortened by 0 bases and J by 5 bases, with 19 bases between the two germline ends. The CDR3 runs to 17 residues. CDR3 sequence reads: CASSEAARGRYKTEAFF. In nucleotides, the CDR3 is TGTGCCAGCAGTGAAGCGGCACGGGGCAGATATAAGACTGAAGCTTTCTTT.

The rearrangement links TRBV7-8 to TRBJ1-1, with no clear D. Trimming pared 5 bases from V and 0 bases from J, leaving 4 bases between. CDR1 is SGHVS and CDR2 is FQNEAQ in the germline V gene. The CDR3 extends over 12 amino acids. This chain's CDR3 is CASSPLNTEAFF. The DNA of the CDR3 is TGTGCCAGCAGCCCACTGAACACTGAAGCTTTCTTT.

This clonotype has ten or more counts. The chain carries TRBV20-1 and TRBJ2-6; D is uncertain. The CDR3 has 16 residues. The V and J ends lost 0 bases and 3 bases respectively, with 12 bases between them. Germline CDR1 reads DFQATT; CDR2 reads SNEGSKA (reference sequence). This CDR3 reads CSAREPGRSGANVLTF. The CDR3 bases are TGCAGTGCTAGAGAGCCGGGTAGGAGTGGGGCCAACGTCCTGACTTTC.

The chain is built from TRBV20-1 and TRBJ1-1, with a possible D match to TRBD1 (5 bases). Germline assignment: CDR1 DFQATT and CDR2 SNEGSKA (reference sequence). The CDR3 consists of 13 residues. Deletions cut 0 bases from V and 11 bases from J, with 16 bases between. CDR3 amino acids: CSAREIGDLRAFF. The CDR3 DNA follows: TGCAGTGCTAGAGAGATCGGGGACCTCAGGGCTTTCTTT.

CDR3 in amino acids: CASSAGQGAVSPLHF. The CDR3 nucleotides are TGTGCCAGCAGTGCGGGACAGGGGGCAGTTTCACCCCTCCACTTT. The genes are TRBV2 and TRBJ1-6, with TRBD1 matching 12 bases. Germline V gene sequence: CDR1 SNHLY, CDR2 FYNNEI. V lost 4 bases and J lost 9; bases outside the gene matches: 4. This CDR3 has 15 amino acids.

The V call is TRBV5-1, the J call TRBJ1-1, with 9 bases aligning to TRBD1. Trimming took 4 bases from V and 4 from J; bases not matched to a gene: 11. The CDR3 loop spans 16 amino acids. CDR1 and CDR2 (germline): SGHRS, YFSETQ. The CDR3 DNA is TGCGCCAGCAGCCGTGGGGACAGGGCTTCGGTCACTGAAGCTTTCTTT. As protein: CASSRGDRASVTEAFF.

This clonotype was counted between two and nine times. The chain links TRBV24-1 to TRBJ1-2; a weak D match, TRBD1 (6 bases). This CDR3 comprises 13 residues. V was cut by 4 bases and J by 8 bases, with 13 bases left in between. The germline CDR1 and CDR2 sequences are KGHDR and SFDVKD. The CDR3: CATSDPGQHGYTF. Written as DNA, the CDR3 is TGTGCCACCAGTGACCCAGGACAGCACGGCTACACCTTC.

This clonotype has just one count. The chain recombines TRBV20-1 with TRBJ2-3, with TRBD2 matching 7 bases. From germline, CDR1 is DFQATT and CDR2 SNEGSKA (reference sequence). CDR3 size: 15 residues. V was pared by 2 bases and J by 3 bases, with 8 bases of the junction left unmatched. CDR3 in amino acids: CSARKAGARTDTQYF. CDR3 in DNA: TGCAGTGCTAGAAAGGCGGGAGCGAGGACAGATACGCAGTATTTT.

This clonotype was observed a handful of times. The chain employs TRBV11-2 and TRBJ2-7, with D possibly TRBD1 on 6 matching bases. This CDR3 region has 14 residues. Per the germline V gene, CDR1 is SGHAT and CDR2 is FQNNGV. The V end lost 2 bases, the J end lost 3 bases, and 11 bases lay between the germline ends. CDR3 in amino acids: CASSLSGQNYEQYF. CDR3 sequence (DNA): TGTGCCAGCAGCTTATCCGGACAGAACTACGAGCAGTACTTC.

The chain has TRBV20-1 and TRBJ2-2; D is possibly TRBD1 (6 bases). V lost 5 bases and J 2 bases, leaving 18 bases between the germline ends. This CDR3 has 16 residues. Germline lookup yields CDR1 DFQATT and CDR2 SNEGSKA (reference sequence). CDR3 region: CSAHRTGTLNTGELFF. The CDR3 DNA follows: TGCAGTGCTCACCGCACCGGGACACTAAACACCGGGGAGCTGTTTTTT.

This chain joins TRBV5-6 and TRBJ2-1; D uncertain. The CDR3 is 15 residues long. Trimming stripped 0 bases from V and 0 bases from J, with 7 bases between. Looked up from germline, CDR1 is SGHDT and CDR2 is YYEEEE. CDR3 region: CASSLGPGSYNEQFF. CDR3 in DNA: TGTGCCAGCAGCTTGGGCCCGGGCTCCTACAATGAGCAGTTCTTC.

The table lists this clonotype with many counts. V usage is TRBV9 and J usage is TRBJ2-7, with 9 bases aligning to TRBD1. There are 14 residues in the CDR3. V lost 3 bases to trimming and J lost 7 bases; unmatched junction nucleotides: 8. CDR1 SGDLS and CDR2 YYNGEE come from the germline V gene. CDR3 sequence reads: CASSADRGGLEQYF. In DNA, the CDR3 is TGTGCCAGCAGCGCGGACAGGGGTGGTCTGGAGCAGTACTTC.

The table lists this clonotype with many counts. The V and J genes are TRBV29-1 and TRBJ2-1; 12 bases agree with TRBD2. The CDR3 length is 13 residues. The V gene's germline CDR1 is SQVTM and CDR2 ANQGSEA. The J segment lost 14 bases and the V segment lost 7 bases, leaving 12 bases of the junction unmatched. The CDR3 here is CSASRLAGVSEFF. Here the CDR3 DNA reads TGCAGCGCTTCTCGACTAGCGGGGGTGTCTGAGTTCTTC.